Listed here is a single T cell receptor beta chain. Its antigen is not known. These data belong to a study of shared clonotypes between healthy human individuals. Study at large: In total, the donors were a couple of women and a few men aged 18 to 49. Study-wide results and caveats: Of the naive CD4 clonotypes, around 4.7% were shared across a handful of donors.

This CDR3 has 16 amino acids. Germline values: CDR1 MDHEN, CDR2 SYDVKM. The V end was cut by 5 bases, the J end by 2 bases, with 18 bases between. Several immunoSEQ plates held equal portions of the genomic DNA taken from each subset. Some clones are missing from TCRdb's copy, which holds only in-frame ones; the method was immunoSEQ multiplex PCR. There are roughly 1,000,000 clones in the sample; around 78% occur only once, and 0.5% to 0.6% lies in the top ten. What was sequenced was memory CD4+ T cells from PBMCs. As to subset: CD45RA-negative fraction. This TCR derives from a man between 18 and 29 years old in good health. Some clones in this sample may be carry-over from other donors' samples. The chain joins TRBV28 to TRBJ2-5, with D perhaps matching TRBD1 (6 bases). CDR3 residues: CASSLYPPRGQETQYF. The CDR3 nucleotides are TGTGCCAGCAGTCTCTATCCGCCCAGGGGACAAGAGACCCAGTACTTC. The whole variable domain, remainder taken from reference TRBV28 and TRBJ2-5, is DVKVTQSSRYLVKRTGEKVFLECVQDMDHENMFWYRQDPGLGLRLIYFSYDVKMKEKGDIPEGYSVSREKKERFSLILESASTNQTSMYLCASSLYPPRGQETQYFGPGTRLLVL.